Presented here are 16 T cell receptor beta chains from one specimen sequenced in a study of cytomegalovirus exposure and HLA in healthy donors. With 60 Vbeta and 13 Jbeta primers, the PCR was carried out. Clones were read by immunoSEQ multiplex PCR, and TCRdb kept only the in-frame ones, dropping some. The data show 120,000 or so clones, 60% to 85% seen once. The material sequenced was PBMCs. The receptors come from a woman in her thirties or forties in good health and CMV-seronegative.

The chain carries TRBV28 and TRBJ1-1; 9 positions agree with TRBD1. Germline values: CDR1 MDHEN, CDR2 SYDVKM. There are 14 residues in the CDR3. Trimming removed 5 bases from V and 2 bases from J; junction bases left unmatched: 3. The DNA for the CDR3 is TGTGCCAGCAGTGAACAGGGGGCCAACACTGAAGCTTTCTTT. Translating gives CASSEQGANTEAFF. The full variable domain, rest sourced from reference TRBV28 and TRBJ1-1, is DVKVTQSSRYLVKRTGEKVFLECVQDMDHENMFWYRQDPGLGLRLIYFSYDVKMKEKGDIPEGYSVSREKKERFSLILESASTNQTSMYLCASSEQGANTEAFFGQGTRLTVV.

The chain links TRBV19 to TRBJ2-1, with D tentatively TRBD2 (6 bases). The germline CDR1 and CDR2 sequences are LNHDA and SQIVND (reference sequence). V was shortened by 4 bases and J by 2 bases, with 15 bases between the two germline ends. CDR3 size: 16 residues. This CDR3 is CASSNSGNSPYNEQFF. The CDR3 DNA follows: TGTGCCAGTAGTAATAGCGGAAACTCGCCCTACAATGAGCAGTTCTTC.

The chain carries TRBV28 and TRBJ1-2; possible D gene TRBD1, 6 bases. This CDR3 contains 16 residues. V lost 6 bases and J 4 bases, leaving 21 bases between the germline ends. Germline-derived CDR1 and CDR2 are MDHEN and SYDVKM. The CDR3 is CASSQKRQVRRYGYTF. The CDR3 nucleotides are TGTGCCAGCAGCCAAAAACGACAGGTACGCCGCTATGGCTACACCTTC.

The V gene is TRBV5-8, the J gene TRBJ2-2; a weak D match, TRBD1 (5 bases). Germline CDR1 is SGHTS and CDR2 is YDEGEE. The CDR3 consists of 16 residues. Between the trimmed V and J ends, which lost 4 bases and 5 bases, there was a span of 18 bases. Here the CDR3 DNA reads TGTGCCAGCAGCCCTCAGGGCCCGGGTGGGACCGGGGAGCTGTTTTTT. It encodes CASSPQGPGGTGELFF.

The chain has TRBV27 and TRBJ2-2, with TRBD1 matching over 7 bases. V shed 10 bases, J shed 2 bases, and the junction held 4 bases outside the gene matches. The length of the CDR3 is 13 residues. Per the germline V gene, CDR1 is MNHEY and CDR2 is SMNVEV (reference sequence). The CDR3 coding sequence is TGTGCCAATCGGGACAGCAACACCGGGGAGCTGTTTTTT. This gives the protein CANRDSNTGELFF.

This rearrangement joins TRBV7-2 to TRBJ2-1, with 7 bases identical to TRBD2. This CDR3 is built from 15 residues. With 1 base clipped from V and 6 bases from J, the junction kept 6 bases outside the gene matches. Germline CDR1 SGHTA, CDR2 FQGNSA. CDR3 sequence (DNA): TGTGCCAGCAGCTTAGGCGGGAGCCAGTTCAATGAGCAGTTCTTC. The encoded protein is CASSLGGSQFNEQFF.

The genes are TRBV2 and TRBJ2-1; TRBD2 agrees at 12 bases. Germline CDR1 reads SNHLY; CDR2 reads FYNNEI. The length of the CDR3 is 14 residues. The V segment lost 8 bases and the J segment 8 bases; nucleotides outside the gene matches: 7. CDR3 DNA: TGTGCCAGCGCTAGCGGGAGGGCCGGGGATGAGCAGTTCTTC. This codes for CASASGRAGDEQFF.

The chain is built from TRBV28 and TRBJ2-3; 8 bases are shared with TRBD2. Per germline, CDR1 MDHEN and CDR2 SYDVKM. The CDR3 covers 15 residues. Trimming removed 6 bases from V and 1 base from J; junction bases left unmatched: 6. CDR3 amino acids: CASSYGGAGTDTQYF. The CDR3 DNA reads TGTGCCAGCAGCTACGGGGGGGCGGGCACAGATACGCAGTATTTT.

This clone was seen more than once but under ten times. The chain uses TRBV15 and TRBJ1-5; TRBD1 is a possible D gene (5 bases). Per the germline V gene, CDR1 is LNHNV and CDR2 is YYDKDF (reference sequence). V was cut by 3 bases and J by 4 bases, with 13 bases left in between. This CDR3 is built from 15 residues. The CDR3 region has the DNA TGTGCCACCAGCAGTCGGGGGGGGAGGAATCAGCCCCAGCATTTT. This codes for CATSSRGGRNQPQHF.

This clone occurred a few times. The chain carries TRBV29-1 and TRBJ1-1, with D maybe TRBD1 (5 bases). The V end lost 6 bases, the J end lost 3 bases, and 11 bases lay between the germline ends. The germline V gene encodes CDR1 SQVTM and CDR2 ANQGSEA. There are 12 residues in the CDR3. The CDR3 sequence is CSVLLGDTEAFF. Here the CDR3 DNA reads TGCAGCGTGTTGTTAGGGGACACTGAAGCTTTCTTT.

V gene TRBV21-1 combines with J gene TRBJ1-2; the table's D gene call, TRBD1, was not cross checked with the DNA. TRBV21-1 is listed as a pseudogene. The CDR3 consists of 13 residues. The CDR3 here is CASRHRGSYGYTF. The CDR3 DNA reads TGTGCCAGCAGGCACAGGGGTTCCTATGGCTACACCTTC.

The chain links TRBV15 to TRBJ1-5; the match to TRBD1 covers 7 bases. CDR1 LNHNV and CDR2 YYDKDF come from the germline V gene (reference sequence). Trimming took 3 bases from V and 5 from J; bases not matched to a gene: 4. The length of the CDR3 is 14 residues. The CDR3 reads CATSSRTGDQPQHF. As DNA, the CDR3 is TGTGCCACCAGCAGTAGGACAGGCGATCAGCCCCAGCATTTT.

The rearrangement uses TRBV5-1 and TRBJ2-1; TRBD1 matches 7 bases. CDR3 length equals 13 residues. Trimming removed 4 bases from V and 7 bases from J; junction bases left unmatched: 5. The V gene's germline CDR1 is SGHRS and CDR2 YFSETQ. The CDR3 loop is CASSQGVGNEQFF. CDR3 in DNA: TGCGCCAGCAGCCAGGGGGTGGGAAATGAGCAGTTCTTC.

V and J are TRBV28 and TRBJ2-6; weak D call: TRBD1 (5 bases). The CDR3 sequence is 16 residues long. Germline V CDR1 and CDR2: MDHEN, SYDVKM. Between the trimmed V and J ends, which lost 5 bases and 3 bases, there was a span of 14 bases. The CDR3 DNA reads TGTGCCAGCAGTGGTAGGGGCGAGTTTGGGGCCAACGTCCTGACTTTC. It is translated as CASSGRGEFGANVLTF.

This clone was counted once. The rearrangement links TRBV4-1 to TRBJ1-4; possibly TRBD1 for D (5 bases). V lost 4 bases and J 6 bases, leaving 15 bases between the germline ends. Germline V CDR1 and CDR2: MGHRA, YSYEKL. The CDR3 spans 15 residues. DNA of the CDR3: TGCGCCAGCAGCCGCCCGGGGGTCGTGGATGAAAAACTGTTTTTT. Its protein product is CASSRPGVVDEKLFF.

This clone showed up just once. The CDR3 sequence is CASSLMSPGQGASTDTQYF. The CDR3 nucleotides read TGTGCCAGCAGCTTAATGTCCCCGGGACAGGGGGCTAGCACAGATACGCAGTATTTT. The rearrangement links TRBV7-2 to TRBJ2-3, with TRBD1 identical over 12 bases. J was trimmed by 0 bases and V by 2 bases; bases with no gene match: 9. The CDR3 runs 19 residues. Per germline, CDR1 SGHTA and CDR2 FQGNSA.